This paragraph covers one TCR beta chain sequence. No antigen is known for it. One base away there is no much larger clone; base qualities are not given. TCRbeta CDR3 regions were amplified from genomic DNA by means of the immunoSEQ Assay, a bias-controlled multiplex PCR. The study's processing was this. Nucleated cell counts per sample were estimated from amplification of reference gene primers within the assay. To quantify the absolute abundance of each unique TCRbeta CDR3 rearrangement, sequence reads were collapsed and filtered. For each sample, productive Simpson clonality was calculated by taking the square root of Simpson's diversity index across productive rearrangements. TCRdb limited this immuneACCESS table to in-frame rearrangements with V and J called. A share of clones is missing; checked studies link under half to unresolved V genes, and the rest is unexplained. The V and J calls and clone size are taken from that table; D and trimming were inferred from the DNA. The sample table shows around 270,000 clones, and 80% to 90% are seen once. Roughly 4% of the sample comes from the top ten.

This specimen comes from a study of blood T cell repertoires in COVID-19 (TCRdb year 2020). Regarding the study in general: Samples covering the acute and convalescent phases of COVID-19 were provided by collaborators in the United States, Italy and Spain. The prospective study material was composed of cDNA or gDNA derived from T cells, B-cell-depleted T cells, or PBMCs. The sample metadata nearly always contained a de-identified subject ID, COVID-19 status, age in years and sex. The samples were drawn from the first 160 participants of the ongoing ImmuneRACE study and from 1,254 subjects provided by 6 global collaborators. The repertoires were made available in a free public database intended to serve as a resource for research on the immune response to SARS-CoV-2. Subjects who had been exposed to COVID-19, were actively infected with it, or had recovered from it provided the deeply sampled blood TCRbeta repertoires that made up the dataset. Where available, HLA class I and class II types were obtained from metadata supplied by the sample provider rather than from assay-based typing. Overall study results and their limits: The quantity of clinical and demographic metadata differed by source and by participant and was supplied without curation.

Participants in the prospective study were aged roughly 18 to 95 years, lived in some 24 United States geographic areas, and enrolled through a virtual design. In the prospective study, participants were assigned to cohorts based on the clinical history participants reported in a screening survey and a study questionnaire. Recovered participants in ImmuneRACE Cohort 3 were defined by two consecutive negative NP/OP PCR tests, clearance by a healthcare professional, or resolution of symptoms. In the prospective study, whole blood, serum and a nasopharyngeal or oropharyngeal swab were collected from each participant by mobile phlebotomists. Participants in the prospective study had the option to provide additional blood draws and questionnaires over a roughly 2-month period. Before DNA extraction, prospective study blood samples were shipped either frozen or at room temperature. V and J lose 4 bases and 4 bases, and a span of 15 bases separates them. Its CDR3 holds 16 amino acids, cysteine through phenylalanine. The entry retains the CDR3 DNA only, 48 bases that are in frame from base 1. For CDR1 and CDR2, the germline V gene lists SGHTS and YDEGEE.

This sequence uses TRBV5-8 and TRBJ2-6, and TRBD1 may be the D gene, going by 6 matching bases. The TCR originated in a woman in her twenties or thirties who had recovered from COVID-19. What was sequenced was PBMCs or T cells enriched from blood (not recorded which). The CDR3 reads as follows: CASSLGSGTGANVLTF. The DNA sequence follows: TGTGCCAGCAGCCTGGGGTCCGGGACAGGGGCCAACGTCCTGACTTTC. Here the CDR3 is joined to the reference TRBV5-8 and TRBJ2-6 genes, and the full variable domain is: EAGVTQSPTHLIKTRGQQATLRCSPISGHTSVYWYQQALGLGLQFLLWYDEGEERNRGNFPPRFSGRQFPNYSSELNVNALELEDSALYLCASSLGSGTGANVLTFGAGSRLTVL.